This paragraph reports one T cell receptor beta chain. This clonotype was detected many times. Its antigen target is currently unknown. No qualities accompany the bases; no much larger clone lies one base away. The source of the sample is a study of blood T cells in healthy people across ages (dated by TCRdb to 2014 to 2015). For the study in its entirety: In model experiments, roughly one uniquely barcoded TCR beta cDNA molecule per two T cells was captured by template switching. Using the same blood draw, the study looked at two additional independent replicas of 1 million unique cDNA reads for two donors, one aged 18 to 30 and the other aged 80 or older. To track age-related changes in TCR beta repertoire diversity, the study relied on deep sequencing normalized with unique cDNA molecular identifiers. The donors were divided into four age groups: young (average about 16 years), middle-aged (almost 40), aged (approximately 62) and long-lived (more than 75).

Donors were about 36 systemically healthy Caucasian individuals from Russia aged roughly 6 to 100 years. Each donor gave about 9.7 milliliters of peripheral blood, drawn into EDTA-treated Vacutainer tubes. Ficoll-Paque density-gradient centrifugation was used to isolate PBMCs, with at least 6.5 million per sample. Trizol reagent was used to extract total RNA from PBMCs, with at least 5 micrograms per sample. The percentages of naive CD45RAhigh/CD27high T cells were determined by flow cytometry on a PBMC aliquot from every donor. General findings and caveats noted by the study authors: Compared with the aged group, more naive CD4+ T cells, fewer expanded clones and increased TCR diversity were shown by the long-lived group, suggesting age selection. Conclusive comparison of naive and antigen-experienced compartments was prevented by the profiling of bulk unsorted PBMCs. Estimates of total diversity from one million sequenced T cells were regarded as lower bounds and underestimates. Observed TCR beta diversity per million T cells fell roughly linearly with age, and a significant reduction was already apparent by age about 38. Because the CMV infection status of the donors was unknown, age-related changes in expanded clonotypes may potentially have been confounded. The percentage of naive T cells measured by flow cytometry correlated strongly with observed TCR beta diversity.

V is shortened by 4 bases, J by 4 bases, and the region joining them spans 5 bases. Looking up the germline V gene yields CDR1 SQVTM and CDR2 ANQGSEA. From the cysteine up to the phenylalanine, the CDR3 has a length of 11 residues. The retained sequence is limited to the CDR3, 33 bases, with the frame set at the first base. The library was generated by 5' RACE. The sequencer listed for this sample is Illumina HiSeq 2500. A second PCR of about 6 to 11 cycles was run with a J-beta primer mix and a sample-barcoded 5' primer. A unique molecular identifier was introduced onto each TCR beta cDNA molecule by a template-switch 5' adaptor carrying 12 random nucleotides. Each sample yielded at least 2.5 million CDR3-containing paired-end reads. First-strand cDNA synthesis was performed from all RNA using the Mint cDNA synthesis kit, with priming by a TRBC-specific oligonucleotide. All cDNA was treated with uracil-DNA glycosylase and then went through a first 18-cycle PCR with the universal primers M1SS and BC2_uni_R. The authors' analysis ran thus. For normalization, 1 million high-quality reads were randomly selected from each sample, with every read carrying a distinct molecular identifier. Reads sharing molecular identifiers were discarded rather than binned into consensus sequences. CDR3 identification, clonotype clustering and error correction used MiTCR with a Q25 quality threshold and the strictest error-elimination algorithm. A nonparametric unseen species model using Euler transformation provided a lower-bound estimate of total TCR beta diversity. TCRdb took the public reads, trimmed them with fastp at Q25, ran MiXCR for clone calling and kept in-frame beta chains. Under each unique CDR3 protein, matching rows form one entry showing the most common genes and DNA. The V and J calls shown here were made by TCRdb, not taken from the authors' results. In all, the sample holds about 930,000 distinct CDR3 sequences, and roughly 29% of those were seen once. The ten most abundant clones make up about 10% of the sample.

The sample was also linked to a second study, of T cells of mothers and their children. The second source states: Nine systemically healthy Caucasian individuals, comprising three mothers and their six children, were included as donors. cDNA synthesis consumed the entire amount of extracted RNA, loaded at 1.5 ug RNA in each 15 ul reaction. Sample barcodes and 2-4 random nucleotides were added via the M1S primer in the second PCR. Over 8.5 million TCR beta CDR3 reads were obtained for each mother, and around 2.7 million reads were obtained for each child. Thymic selection shapes the output of TCR recombination in a similar way in related and unrelated pairs, and inherited differences have a minor effect. Related mother-child pairs always showed normalized repertoire overlap that was slightly higher than in unrelated mother-child pairs, though the difference was never significant. Persistent microchimeric T cell clones were not detected, at a sensitivity of around 99 clones per million clonotypes. The study used deep NGS to compare TCR beta repertoires of mothers and children, seeking features distinguishing related mother-child pairs from unrelated individuals. On average, the children were roughly 10 +/- 4 years old, while the mothers were approximately 40 +/- 4 years old. After adapters were ligated using NEBNext reagents, the libraries underwent 100+100 nt paired-end sequencing on an Illumina HiSeq 2000. To avoid cross-contamination, the mother libraries and the child libraries were prepared a month apart and sequenced in separate runs. For each donor, between roughly 500,000 and 2,100,000 distinct TCR beta clonotypes were identified. Naive TCR beta clonotypes were estimated from low-frequency clonotypes matched to each donor's FACS-determined naive share, without sorting.

What was sequenced was blood. The sequence was obtained from a woman between 40 and 50 years old in good health. The V and J genes are TRBV29-1 and TRBJ2-1; the D gene is not confidently resolved. The DNA sequence is as follows: TGCAGCGTTGCGGTATACAATGAGCAGTTCTTC. It specifies CSVAVYNEQFF.